The 18 T cell receptor beta chains in this list originate from one sample, sequenced in a study of shared clonotypes between healthy human individuals. Sequencing was performed with immunoSEQ multiplex PCR; in TCRdb, only in-frame clones are kept and a portion is missing. The sample includes roughly 1,800,000 clones, just under 95% of them seen just once. Terminally differentiated effector memory CD45RA+ cells were excluded by CCR7 positive selection of CD45RO-negative cells. The material sequenced was naive CD8+ T cells sorted from blood. The receptors here all came from a man aged 18 to 30 in good health.

The chain has TRBV27 and TRBJ2-1; 8 bases are shared with TRBD1. V lost 5 bases, J lost 7 bases, and 10 bases stayed unmatched. The CDR3 has 15 residues. The germline gives CDR1 MNHEY, CDR2 SMNVEV (reference sequence). The CDR3 DNA reads as TGTGCCAGCAGTCCCCGGACAGGGTTGTTGAATGAGCAGTTCTTC. This sequence encodes CASSPRTGLLNEQFF.

The chain uses TRBV7-9 and TRBJ1-4; D is uncertain. In germline, CDR1 is SEHNR, CDR2 FQNEAQ (reference sequence). V was pared by 2 bases and J by 0 bases, with 13 bases between. The CDR3 is 17 residues long. CDR3 in DNA: TGTGCCAGCAGCTTACTTCATATCGGCCCAACTAATGAAAAACTGTTTTTT. Translation gives CASSLLHIGPTNEKLFF.

The V and J genes are TRBV11-2 and TRBJ2-1, with D perhaps matching TRBD2 (6 bases). This CDR3 has 15 amino acids. The germline gives CDR1 SGHAT, CDR2 FQNNGV. The V end was cut by 5 bases, the J end by 4 bases, with 15 bases between. CDR3 DNA: TGTGCCAGCAGCCCCCGAGGAGGGGAGTACAATGAGCAGTTCTTC. It yields the protein CASSPRGGEYNEQFF.

The V call is TRBV5-1, the J call TRBJ1-3; D uncertain. The CDR3 loop spans 16 amino acids. Trimming removed 4 bases at V and 1 base at J, with 15 bases between. Germline V lookup: CDR1 SGHRS, CDR2 YFSETQ. The CDR3 protein is CASSAGSRASGNTIYF. The CDR3 nucleotides read TGCGCCAGCAGCGCTGGATCCCGGGCTTCTGGAAACACCATATATTTT.

V gene TRBV13 combines with J gene TRBJ2-3; 12 positions agree with TRBD2. Per germline, CDR1 PRHDT and CDR2 FYEKMQ (reference sequence). V was pared by 5 bases and J by 7 bases, with 10 bases of the junction left unmatched. The CDR3 sequence is 16 residues long. The CDR3 region is CASSSPGLAGLNTQYF. In nucleotides, the CDR3 is TGTGCCAGCAGCAGTCCGGGACTAGCGGGTCTTAATACGCAGTATTTT.

This chain uses TRBV5-5 with TRBJ2-7, with D possibly being TRBD1 or TRBD2 (5 bases each). The V gene lost 7 bases and the J gene lost 1 base, with 12 bases spanning the gap. The CDR3 consists of 13 residues. CDR1 and CDR2 (germline): SGHKS, YYEKEE (reference sequence). The CDR3 region is CASAHGGSYEQYF. DNA of the CDR3: TGTGCCAGCGCTCATGGGGGATCCTACGAGCAGTACTTC.

V is TRBV28 and J is TRBJ1-6; possible D gene TRBD1, 6 bases. Trimming took 2 bases from V and 0 from J, leaving 11 bases between them. The CDR3 length is 17 residues. Germline-derived CDR1 and CDR2 are MDHEN and SYDVKM. CDR3 sequence: CASSLPEGVSYNSPLHF. CDR3 nucleotides: TGTGCCAGCAGTTTACCCGAGGGGGTCTCCTATAATTCACCCCTCCACTTT.

Concerning this clone itself: A read error may produce the germline difference seen at one junction end. The chain is built from TRBV30 and TRBJ1-6, with D uncertain. Germline V gives CDR1 GTSNPN, CDR2 SVGIG (reference sequence). The CDR3 consists of 16 residues. In nucleotides, the CDR3 is TGTGCCCGGAGCTCTGGAGCTAGCTCCTATAATTCACCCCTCCACTTT. Its translation is CARSSGASSYNSPLHF.

This chain uses TRBV4-3 with TRBJ2-7, with TRBD2 matching 7 bases. Germline V CDR1 and CDR2: LGHNA, YSLEER. The junction had 18 bases not matched to a gene; V was cut back by 5 bases and J by 2 bases. This CDR3 region has 18 residues. The CDR3 nucleotides read TGCGCCAGCAGCATCGCGTACGGGGGAGGGGTGATGGCCTACGAGCAGTACTTC. Its translation is CASSIAYGGGVMAYEQYF.

This chain joins TRBV5-6 and TRBJ1-2; D remains ambiguous. V lost 0 bases and J 1 base, leaving 7 bases between the germline ends. The germline gives CDR1 SGHDT, CDR2 YYEEEE. CDR3 size: 14 residues. CDR3 DNA sequence: TGTGCCAGCAGCTTGGTTGCAAGTAACTATGGCTACACCTTC. Protein sequence: CASSLVASNYGYTF. The whole variable domain, remainder taken from reference TRBV5-6 and TRBJ1-2, is DAGVTQSPTHLIKTRGQQVTLRCSPKSGHDTVSWYQQALGQGPQFIFQYYEEEERQRGNFPDRFSGHQFPNYSSELNVNALLLGDSALYLCASSLVASNYGYTFGSGTRLTVV.

The chain combines TRBV5-6 with TRBJ2-1; D remains ambiguous. The CDR3 is made up of 17 amino acids. Germline V lookup: CDR1 SGHDT, CDR2 YYEEEE. V lost 3 bases and J lost 2, with 18 bases in between. This CDR3 is CASSSDLQWAPYNEQFF. CDR3 nucleotide sequence: TGTGCCAGCAGCTCGGACCTCCAATGGGCTCCCTACAATGAGCAGTTCTTC.

This clone was counted a single time. Other nucleotide sequences in the sample specify the same CDR3. This chain connects TRBV19 to TRBJ1-1; TRBD1 might be the D (5 bases). The CDR3 spans 13 residues. Germline V gene sequence: CDR1 LNHDA, CDR2 SQIVND (reference sequence). V lost 3 bases, J lost 5 bases, and 10 bases lay in between. The CDR3 loop is CASSIQGSTEAFF. The CDR3 nucleotides read TGTGCCAGTAGTATCCAGGGATCGACTGAAGCTTTCTTT.

The chain links TRBV29-1 to TRBJ2-1, with D hard to call. This CDR3 spans 14 amino acids. Trimming stripped 2 bases from V and 0 bases from J, with 8 bases between. Germline CDR1 is SQVTM and CDR2 is ANQGSEA. The DNA of the CDR3 is TGCAGCGTTGAACCCCGGAGCTCCTACAATGAGCAGTTCTTC. Encoded protein: CSVEPRSSYNEQFF.

The rearrangement links TRBV4-3 to TRBJ1-4, with 7 bases matching TRBD1. CDR1 is LGHNA and CDR2 is YSLEER in the germline V gene. With 0 bases clipped from V and 5 bases from J, the junction kept 9 bases outside the gene matches. This CDR3 comprises 17 residues. The CDR3 here is CASSQEGTASGNEKLFF. The CDR3 coding sequence is TGCGCCAGCAGCCAAGAAGGGACAGCTTCAGGGAATGAAAAACTGTTTTTT.

The CDR3 sequence: CASSLTQGGGAYEQYF. The CDR3 bases are TGTGCCAGCAGCTTGACACAGGGCGGGGGGGCCTACGAGCAGTACTTC. The rearrangement uses TRBV5-4 and TRBJ2-7; 9 nucleotides match TRBD2. J was trimmed by 2 bases and V by 1 base; bases with no gene match: 7. The germline gives CDR1 SGHNT, CDR2 YYREEE (reference sequence). The CDR3 totals 16 residues.

This chain connects TRBV11-3 to TRBJ2-3; D may correspond to TRBD1 or TRBD2 (5 bases each). V lost 5 bases and J lost 3, with 18 bases in between. The germline V gene has CDR1 SGHNT and CDR2 YENEEA. The CDR3 contains 16 residues. The CDR3 DNA follows: TGTGCCAGCAGCCCGACCTATGGGGGTGAGACAGATACGCAGTATTTT. Protein sequence: CASSPTYGGETDTQYF.

This sequence joins TRBV6-1 and TRBJ2-1; the D is unclear. Germline lookup yields CDR1 MNHNS and CDR2 SASEGT. Between the trimmed V and J ends, which lost 6 bases and 6 bases, there was a span of 12 bases. This CDR3 has 13 residues. The CDR3 bases are TGTGCCAGCAGATTTGTACAGCCCAATGAGCAGTTCTTC. Protein sequence: CASRFVQPNEQFF.

CDR3: CASSLEAGVGEQYF. CDR3 nucleotides: TGTGCCAGCAGCTTAGAGGCGGGAGTTGGCGAGCAGTACTTC. The gene calls are TRBV11-3 and TRBJ2-7; 7 positions agree with TRBD2. The CDR3 extends over 14 amino acids. Germline V gene data show CDR1 as SGHNT and CDR2 as YENEEA. Trimming at V came to 0 bases and at J to 6 bases, leaving 5 bases not matched to a gene.